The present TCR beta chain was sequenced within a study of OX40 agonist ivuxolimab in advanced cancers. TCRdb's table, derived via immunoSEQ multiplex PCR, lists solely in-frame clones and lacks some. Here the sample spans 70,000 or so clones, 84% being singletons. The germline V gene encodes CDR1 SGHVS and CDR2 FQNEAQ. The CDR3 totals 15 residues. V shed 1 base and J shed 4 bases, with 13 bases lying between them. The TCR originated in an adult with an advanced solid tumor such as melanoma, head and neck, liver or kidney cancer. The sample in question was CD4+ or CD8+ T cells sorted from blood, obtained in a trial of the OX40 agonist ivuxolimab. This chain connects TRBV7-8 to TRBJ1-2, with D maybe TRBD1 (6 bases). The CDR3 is CASSLVRDTPYGYTF. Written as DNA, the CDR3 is TGTGCCAGCAGCTTAGTCAGGGACACTCCCTATGGCTACACCTTC.